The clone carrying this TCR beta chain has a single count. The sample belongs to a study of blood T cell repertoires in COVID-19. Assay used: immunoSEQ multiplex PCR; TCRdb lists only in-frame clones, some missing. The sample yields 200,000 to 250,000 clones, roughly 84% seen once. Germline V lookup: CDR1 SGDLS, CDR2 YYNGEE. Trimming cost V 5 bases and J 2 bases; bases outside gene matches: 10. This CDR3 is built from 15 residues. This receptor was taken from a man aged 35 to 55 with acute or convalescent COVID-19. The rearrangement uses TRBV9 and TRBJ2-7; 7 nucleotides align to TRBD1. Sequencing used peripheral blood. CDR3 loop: CASSLGQAPTYEQYF. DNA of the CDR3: TGTGCCAGCAGTCTTGGACAGGCACCGACCTACGAGCAGTACTTC. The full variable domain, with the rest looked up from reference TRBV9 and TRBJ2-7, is DSGVTQTPKHLITATGQRVTLRCSPRSGDLSVYWYQQSLDQGLQFLIQYYNGEERAKGNILERFSAQQFPDLHSELNLSSLELGDSALYFCASSLGQAPTYEQYFGPGTRLTVT.